This TCR beta chain was identified during a study of Ad26.COV2.S vaccination and SARS-CoV-2 variants (TCRdb year 2021). As for the study more broadly: Donors in the vaccine arm were drawn from COV1001, a phase I-IIa trial of Ad26.COV2.S in healthy adults that was multicentre, randomized, double-blind and placebo-controlled. Ad26.COV2.S was given intramuscularly at 5x10^10 or 1x10^11 viral particles, as a single shot or as two shots 56 days apart. The specificity and breadth of SARS-CoV-2-reactive T cell receptors after Ad26.COV2.S vaccination were assessed by TCRbeta repertoire sequencing. A total of some 30 samples were included in the TCR-sequenced set, comprising some 20 Ad26.COV2.S vaccine recipients, 5 placebo recipients and 8 SARS-CoV-2 convalescent individuals. Participants in the trial were split at random into five groups of five each, receiving low-dose or high-dose Ad26.COV2.S once or twice, or else placebo on both occasions. Investigators did not know the trial group allocation while performing experiments and assessing outcomes.

Taken from the germline V gene, the CDR1 and CDR2 loops are SGHRS and YFSETQ. The CDR3, from cysteine to phenylalanine, totals 14 residues. Only the CDR3 DNA stays, 42 bases, in frame from base 1. The germline V end is reduced by 1 base and the J end by 1 base; junction bases left unmatched: 0. In the paper's terms, the treatment or condition label means: over 15 received Ad26.COV2.S at low or high dose, single or two shots; 5 received placebo; per-sample allocation not given. Repertoires of vaccine and placebo recipients were sequenced from samples collected on day 63 after the first injection. Between 29 July and 7 August 2020, Cohort 1b enrolled 25 adults aged 18-55 years at one site in Boston, USA. Ad26.COV2.S was a replication-incompetent adenovirus type 26 vector expressing a prefusion-stabilized SARS-CoV-2 spike protein from the original Wuhan strain. TCRbeta CDR3 regions were sequenced with the immunoSEQ Assay. After extraction, genomic DNA underwent amplification by bias-controlled multiplex PCR, followed by high-throughput sequencing. In the source study's methods: Collapsing and filtering of sequences were performed to quantify the absolute abundance of each unique TCRbeta CDR3 region. T cell fraction was estimated by normalization of TCRbeta template counts to usable DNA, with usable DNA being measured through amplification of reference genes present in all nucleated cells. Repertoire TCRs were annotated as SARS-CoV-2-specific by exact matching of V gene, CDR3 amino acid sequence and J gene to a known reactive TCR set. MIRA supplied the reference SARS-CoV-2 TCR set, which was filtered for enrichment in COVID-19-positive ImmuneCODE repertoires so that public or cross-reactive TCRs were removed. Drawing on the MIRA antigens, annotated TCRs were analysed further at the level of specific ORF or position within ORF. Breadth was defined as the number of annotated unique rearrangements divided by the total number of unique productive rearrangements, and depth was defined as the summed frequency of the annotated unique rearrangements. Group comparisons of TCR breadth used two-sided Wilcoxon rank-sum tests. Held by TCRdb, this immuneACCESS table contains in-frame sequences only and omits some clones. Under half of the omission traces to an unresolved V gene where checked; the cause of the rest is unknown. The DNA gave D and trimming, while V, J and clone size come from that table. The sample profile shows 430,000 or so clones; 89% of them were found once. The top ten clonotypes cover roughly 2.5% of the sample.

General findings and caveats noted by the study authors: Compared with placebo recipients, Ad26.COV2.S recipients showed higher spike-specific TCR breadth (P = 0.0014). Substantial breadth of spike-specific CD8+ and CD4+ T cell responses was reported after vaccination. The study lacked the statistical power to compare responses across vaccine doses or regimens. According to the authors, total T cell responses may have been underestimated by the TCR breadth and depth analyses. Comparable non-spike TCR breadth was observed between vaccine and placebo recipients, consistent with only spike being contained in the vaccine.

This clone has just a few counts. What this receptor recognizes is not known. Per-base quality was not reported, and no clone a single base away is much larger than it. The chain links TRBV5-1 with TRBJ1-1, and TRBD1 aligns with 8 junction nucleotides. Sequencing was performed on peripheral blood, taken in a trial of Ad26.COV2.S vaccine versus placebo. The sequence derives from a person between 18 and 59 years old who received the Ad26.COV2.S COVID-19 vaccine or a placebo. The nucleotide sequence is TGCGCCAGCAGCTTGCAGGGGGCGAACACTGAAGCTTTCTTT. Its coded protein is CASSLQGANTEAFF.